This T cell receptor (beta chain) was documented in a study of blood T cell repertoires in COVID-19. Study at large: Researchers got acute and convalescent COVID-19 samples from the United States, Italy and Spain. The analysed material was cDNA or gDNA that came from T cells, B-cell-depleted T cells, or PBMCs.

Per the authors' pipeline: Counts of nucleated cells, estimated from reference gene primer amplification, were obtained. TCRdb keeps only in-frame clones here, not all; method: immunoSEQ multiplex PCR. Clonal size and the V and J genes are those of that table, whereas D and trimming came from the DNA. This sample yields around 200,000 clones, of which 89% are seen a single time; approximately 2.3% belongs to the top ten. The germline V gene has CDR1 LNHDA and CDR2 SQIVND (reference sequence). The V gene lost 5 bases and the J gene lost 1 base, with 12 bases spanning the gap. The CDR3 loop spans 14 amino acids.

Sequencing input: PBMCs or T cells enriched from blood (not recorded which). The chain uses TRBV19 and TRBJ2-7; tentatively, D is TRBD1 (5 bases). The source of this sequence is a middle-aged woman with acute COVID-19. CDR3 in amino acids: CASSLSRGSYEQYF. The CDR3 DNA is TGTGCCAGTAGTCTCTCTAGGGGTTCCTACGAGCAGTACTTC. Based on the CDR3 plus reference TRBV19 and TRBJ2-7, the full variable domain is DGGITQSPKYLFRKEGQNVTLSCEQNLNHDAMYWYRQDPGQGLRLIYYSQIVNDFQKGDIAEGYSVSREKKESFPLTVTSAQKNPTAFYLCASSLSRGSYEQYFGPGTRLTVT.